These 9 T cell receptor beta chains share one sample of origin, sequenced in a study of cytomegalovirus exposure and HLA in healthy donors. In the PCR, 60 Vbeta and 13 Jbeta primers were used. Repertoires were generated with immunoSEQ multiplex PCR, while TCRdb's copy carries only in-frame clones and drops some. The data hold some 200,000 clones, with about four fifths observed a single time. The sample was PBMCs. The receptor source for this set is a boy aged 2 to 10 in good health and CMV-seronegative.

This clone was found once. V is TRBV13 and J is TRBJ2-5; 8 nucleotides align to TRBD2. Germline assignment: CDR1 PRHDT and CDR2 FYEKMQ (reference sequence). The trim removed 5 bases at V and 5 bases at J, leaving 13 bases unmatched. There are 16 residues in the CDR3. Here the CDR3 DNA reads TGTGCCAGCAGCCTATATTCCGGGACTAGGTCTGAGACCCAGTACTTC. Translating gives CASSLYSGTRSETQYF.

This clone appeared a single time. The chain links TRBV5-1 to TRBJ2-7; weak D call: TRBD2 (5 bases). Germline CDR1 SGHRS, CDR2 YFSETQ. The CDR3 sequence is 13 residues long. V was clipped by 0 bases and J by 4 bases, with 8 bases between them. This CDR3 reads CASSLAREYEQYF. Written as DNA, the CDR3 is TGCGCCAGCAGCTTGGCACGGGAATACGAGCAGTACTTC. The variable domain in full, with the rest retrieved from reference TRBV5-1 and TRBJ2-7, is KAGVTQTPRYLIKTRGQQVTLSCSPISGHRSVSWYQQTPGQGLQFLFEYFSETQRNKGNFPGRFSGRQFSNSRSEMNVSTLELGDSALYLCASSLAREYEQYFGPGTRLTVT.

The chain links TRBV19 to TRBJ1-5; possible D gene TRBD1, 5 bases. Germline V lookup: CDR1 LNHDA, CDR2 SQIVND (reference sequence). V gave up 3 bases and J gave up 2 bases, with 14 bases separating them. This CDR3 spans 16 amino acids. This CDR3 reads CASSIIQGAGNQPQHF. Written as DNA, the CDR3 is TGTGCCAGTAGTATTATCCAGGGCGCGGGCAATCAGCCCCAGCATTTT. The complete variable domain, with remaining parts taken from reference TRBV19 and TRBJ1-5, reads DGGITQSPKYLFRKEGQNVTLSCEQNLNHDAMYWYRQDPGQGLRLIYYSQIVNDFQKGDIAEGYSVSREKKESFPLTVTSAQKNPTAFYLCASSIIQGAGNQPQHFGDGTRLSIL.

The CDR3 loop reads CASSLGHLQGEQYF. CDR3 nucleotide sequence: TGTGCCAGCTCCCTGGGACATTTGCAGGGCGAGCAGTACTTC. This chain uses TRBV18 with TRBJ2-7, with D perhaps matching TRBD1 (6 bases). The CDR3 sequence is 14 residues long. Germline values: CDR1 KGHSH, CDR2 LQKENI. The ends were cut back, 6 bases at V and 6 bases at J, with 18 bases in the middle.

This chain links TRBV7-2 with TRBJ2-1; tentative D call: TRBD1 (7 bases). V shed 3 bases and J shed 6 bases, with 12 bases lying between them. This CDR3 contains 14 residues. Germline V CDR1 and CDR2: SGHTA, FQGNSA. CDR3 bases: TGTGCCAGCAGCTTTAACAGGGGAGGCAATGAGCAGTTCTTC. It yields the protein CASSFNRGGNEQFF.

This sequence joins TRBV11-1 and TRBJ2-3, with 14 bases lining up with TRBD2. Germline V CDR1 and CDR2: SGHAT, FQDESV (reference sequence). V dropped 5 bases and J dropped 5; count of bases not matched to a gene: 9. The CDR3 sequence is 17 residues long. The CDR3 reads CASSRTSGGPRGDTQYF. The CDR3 DNA sequence: TGTGCCAGCAGCCGGACTAGCGGGGGGCCCCGGGGAGATACGCAGTATTTT.

The V call is TRBV4-1, the J call TRBJ1-6, with 7 bases fitting TRBD1. V shed 4 bases and J 3 bases; nucleotides not matched to a gene: 9. The CDR3 totals 17 residues. From germline, CDR1 is MGHRA and CDR2 YSYEKL. The CDR3 nucleotides are TGCGCCAGCAGCCCCGGACAGGCCGTTCTCTATAATTCACCCCTCCACTTT. Translated: CASSPGQAVLYNSPLHF.

This clone turned up a few times. The rearrangement links TRBV4-2 to TRBJ2-5; no firm D call. V shed 1 base and J shed 5 bases, with 5 bases lying between them. Germline CDR1 reads LGHNA; CDR2 reads YNFKEQ. The CDR3 loop spans 12 amino acids. DNA of the CDR3: TGTGCCAGCAGCCAAGGAGTTGAGACCCAGTACTTC. It translates to CASSQGVETQYF.

The V gene is TRBV5-4, the J gene TRBJ1-4; D possibly corresponds to TRBD1 (5 bases). This CDR3 region has 14 residues. V dropped 4 bases and J dropped 7 bases, with 14 bases sitting between them. Germline V gene lookup returns CDR1 SGHNT and CDR2 YYREEE (reference sequence). DNA of the CDR3: TGTGCCAGCAGCCCCGGGCGGGGGGGTGAAAAACTGTTTTTT. This codes for CASSPGRGGEKLFF.